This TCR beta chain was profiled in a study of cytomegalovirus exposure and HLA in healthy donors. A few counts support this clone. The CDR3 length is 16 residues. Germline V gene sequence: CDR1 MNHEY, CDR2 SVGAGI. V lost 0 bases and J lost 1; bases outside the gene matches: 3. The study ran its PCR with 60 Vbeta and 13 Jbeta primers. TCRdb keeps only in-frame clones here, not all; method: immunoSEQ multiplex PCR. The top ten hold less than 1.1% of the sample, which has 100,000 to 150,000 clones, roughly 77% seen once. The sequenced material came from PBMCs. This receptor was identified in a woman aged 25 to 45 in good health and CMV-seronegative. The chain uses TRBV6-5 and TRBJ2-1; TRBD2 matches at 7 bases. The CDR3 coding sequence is TGTGCCAGCAGTTACTCGGGGGGGTGGTCCTACAATGAGCAGTTCTTC. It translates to CASSYSGGWSYNEQFF.